Below, 14 T cell receptor beta chains from the same sample are listed, as sequenced in a study of brain T cells in children with intractable seizures. Assay: immunoSEQ multiplex PCR; the TCRdb copy retains only in-frame clones and omits some. The table lists about 350,000 clones, over 90% of them singletons. Indicated time point: blood from clinic visit 5 months post-surgery; TSC patient then seizure free. The input for sequencing was peripheral blood, taken around 5 months after surgery. The receptor set was obtained from a boy younger than two with tuberous sclerosis and intractable seizures.

The chain joins TRBV5-1 to TRBJ2-7; tentative D call: TRBD2 (5 bases). The CDR3 totals 13 residues. V lost 2 bases and J 3 bases, leaving 9 bases between the germline ends. Germline CDR1 SGHRS, CDR2 YFSETQ. The CDR3 region has the DNA TGCGCCAGCAGCTTCTCTAGCAGCTACGAGCAGTACTTC. It codes for CASSFSSSYEQYF.

The genes are TRBV27 and TRBJ2-1; 9 bases are shared with TRBD2. Trimming cost V 3 bases and J 7 bases; bases outside gene matches: 10. The CDR3 is 16 amino acids. Per the germline V gene, CDR1 is MNHEY and CDR2 is SMNVEV (reference sequence). The CDR3 DNA follows: TGTGCCAGCAGTTTCCTGACTAGCGGCCCTAAAAATGAGCAGTTCTTC. Its protein is CASSFLTSGPKNEQFF.

The chain uses TRBV24-1 and TRBJ2-7; D perhaps matches TRBD2 (6 bases). The germline CDR1 and CDR2 sequences are KGHDR and SFDVKD. CDR3 size: 12 residues. Trimming pared 7 bases from V and 6 bases from J, leaving 12 bases between. As DNA, the CDR3 is TGTGCCACCAGCTCTGGGACTCCCGAGCAGTACTTC. Amino acids: CATSSGTPEQYF.

The chain has TRBV14 and TRBJ1-5, with 7 bases that match TRBD1. This CDR3 has 16 residues. V gave up 5 bases and J gave up 0 bases; unmatched junction bases: 7. The germline V gene has CDR1 SGHDN and CDR2 FVKESK. CDR3 amino acids: CASSAAKGASNQPQHF. Here the CDR3 DNA reads TGTGCCAGCAGCGCCGCCAAGGGGGCTAGCAATCAGCCCCAGCATTTT.

The gene calls are TRBV28 and TRBJ1-2; no firm D call. The germline V gene encodes CDR1 MDHEN and CDR2 SYDVKM. This CDR3 region has 12 residues. V lost 2 bases to trimming and J lost 4 bases, with 5 bases between them. The CDR3 region is CASSLGRYGYTF. In DNA, the CDR3 is TGTGCCAGCAGTTTAGGTCGCTATGGCTACACCTTC.

This chain connects TRBV10-1 to TRBJ2-7, with D uncertain. The CDR3 runs to 8 residues. Germline lookup yields CDR1 WNHNN and CDR2 SYGVQD (reference sequence). V was clipped by 8 bases and J by 6 bases, with 2 bases between them. The CDR3 reads CASGEQYF. The CDR3 DNA is TGCGCCAGCGGCGAGCAGTACTTC.

The rearrangement joins TRBV19 to TRBJ1-1, with no clear D. The germline V gene has CDR1 LNHDA and CDR2 SQIVND (reference sequence). V was shortened by 3 bases and J by 0 bases, with 8 bases between the two germline ends. The CDR3 is 14 amino acids. The CDR3 sequence: CASSISGLNTEAFF. CDR3 in DNA: TGTGCCAGTAGTATTTCAGGATTGAACACTGAAGCTTTCTTT.

This chain joins TRBV6-5 and TRBJ2-3, with D possibly matching TRBD2 (6 bases). Trimming took 6 bases from V and 9 from J, leaving 22 bases between them. This CDR3 has 15 amino acids. CDR1 is MNHEY, CDR2 SVGAGI, per germline. The CDR3 region has the DNA TGTGCCAGCAGGAAGCTGGGACTCCCTGGGGAGACGCAGTATTTT. Translated: CASRKLGLPGETQYF.

The chain combines TRBV3-1 (or the pseudogene TRBV3-2) with TRBJ2-5; D might be TRBD1 or TRBD2, each matching 6 bases. Germline loops: CDR1 LGHDT, CDR2 YNNKEL (reference sequence). V lost 4 bases, J lost 12 bases, and 21 bases lay in between. This CDR3 is 14 amino acids long. Written as DNA, the CDR3 is TGTGCCAGCAGCCTTCAATCCCGACCGGGGGCAGAGTACTTC. It is translated as CASSLQSRPGAEYF.

This chain connects TRBV19 to TRBJ1-1; 9 nucleotides match TRBD1. Trimming cost V 4 bases and J 3 bases; bases outside gene matches: 3. The CDR3 is 14 residues long. Per germline, CDR1 LNHDA and CDR2 SQIVND (reference sequence). The CDR3 region is CASSTWTGDTEAFF. For the CDR3, the DNA is TGTGCCAGTAGTACCTGGACAGGGGACACTGAAGCTTTCTTT. Combining the CDR3 with reference TRBV19 and TRBJ1-1 gives the whole variable domain DGGITQSPKYLFRKEGQNVTLSCEQNLNHDAMYWYRQDPGQGLRLIYYSQIVNDFQKGDIAEGYSVSREKKESFPLTVTSAQKNPTAFYLCASSTWTGDTEAFFGQGTRLTVV.

This clone was observed once. The rearrangement links TRBV30 to TRBJ2-1; 12 positions agree with TRBD2. The CDR3 totals 18 residues. V lost 1 base, J lost 0 bases, and 7 bases stayed unmatched. Germline V gene sequence: CDR1 GTSNPN, CDR2 SVGIG (reference sequence). The CDR3, as DNA: TGTGCCTGGAGTGGACTAGCGGGGGCCTTAAGCTCCTACAATGAGCAGTTCTTC. Residues: CAWSGLAGALSSYNEQFF.

The rearrangement links TRBV6-2 or TRBV6-3 to TRBJ1-2; unclear D gene. Trimming left V 2 bases short and J 7 bases short, with 8 bases between. The CDR3 contains 12 residues. In germline, CDR1 is MNHEY, CDR2 SVGEGT. CDR3 in DNA: TGTGCCAGCAGTTACGGTTTGGCTGGCTACACCTTC. This encodes CASSYGLAGYTF.

The V call is TRBV11-2, the J call TRBJ1-1; 7 nucleotides agree with TRBD1. The CDR3 length is 15 residues. Germline CDR1 reads SGHAT; CDR2 reads FQNNGV. V shed 5 bases and J 3 bases; nucleotides not matched to a gene: 9. CDR3 in amino acids: CASSPRTGPHTEAFF. The CDR3 DNA sequence: TGTGCCAGCAGCCCCAGGACAGGACCTCACACTGAAGCTTTCTTT.

J is TRBJ2-2 and V is TRBV29-1; D perhaps matches TRBD1 (5 bases). V was pared by 5 bases and J by 6 bases, with 13 bases between. This CDR3 is 13 amino acids long. Germline lookup yields CDR1 SQVTM and CDR2 ANQGSEA. The DNA of the CDR3 is TGCAGCGTTTCAACCAGGGAAGCCGGGGAGCTGTTTTTT. Amino acid sequence: CSVSTREAGELFF.